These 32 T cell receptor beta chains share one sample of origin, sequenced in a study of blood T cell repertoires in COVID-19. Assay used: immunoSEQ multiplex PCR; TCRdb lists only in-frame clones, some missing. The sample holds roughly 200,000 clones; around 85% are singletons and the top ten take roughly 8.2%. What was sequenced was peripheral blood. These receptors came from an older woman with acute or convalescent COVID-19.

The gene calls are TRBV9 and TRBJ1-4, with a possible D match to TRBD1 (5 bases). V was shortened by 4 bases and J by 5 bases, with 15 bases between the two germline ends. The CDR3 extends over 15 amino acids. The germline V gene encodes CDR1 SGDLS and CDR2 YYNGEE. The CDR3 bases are TGTGCCAGCAGCCCTCCGACGGGGGGGAATGAAAAACTGTTTTTT. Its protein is CASSPPTGGNEKLFF.

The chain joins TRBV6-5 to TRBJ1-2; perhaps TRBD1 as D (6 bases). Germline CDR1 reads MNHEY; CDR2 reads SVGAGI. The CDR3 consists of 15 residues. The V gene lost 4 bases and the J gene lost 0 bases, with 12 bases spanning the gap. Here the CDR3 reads CASSSTGLPNYGYTF. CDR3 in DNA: TGTGCCAGCAGTTCCACAGGGCTTCCTAACTATGGCTACACCTTC.

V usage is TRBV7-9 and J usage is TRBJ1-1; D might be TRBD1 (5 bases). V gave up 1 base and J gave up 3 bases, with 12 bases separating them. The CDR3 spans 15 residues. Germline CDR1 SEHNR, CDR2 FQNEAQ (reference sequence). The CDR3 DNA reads TGTGCCAGCAGCTTAGAAAGGGGAAGCTACACTGAAGCTTTCTTT. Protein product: CASSLERGSYTEAFF. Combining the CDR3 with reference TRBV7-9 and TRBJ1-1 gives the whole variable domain DTGVSQNPRHKITKRGQNVTFRCDPISEHNRLYWYRQTLGQGPEFLTYFQNEAQLEKSRLLSDRFSAERPKGSFSTLEIQRTEQGDSAMYLCASSLERGSYTEAFFGQGTRLTVV.

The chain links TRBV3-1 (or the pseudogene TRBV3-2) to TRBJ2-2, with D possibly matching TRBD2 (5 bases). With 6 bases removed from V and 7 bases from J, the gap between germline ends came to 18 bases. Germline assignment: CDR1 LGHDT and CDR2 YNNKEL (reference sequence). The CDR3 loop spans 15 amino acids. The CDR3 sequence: CASRYWGAKDGELFF. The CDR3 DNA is TGTGCCAGCAGATACTGGGGAGCCAAGGACGGGGAGCTGTTTTTT.

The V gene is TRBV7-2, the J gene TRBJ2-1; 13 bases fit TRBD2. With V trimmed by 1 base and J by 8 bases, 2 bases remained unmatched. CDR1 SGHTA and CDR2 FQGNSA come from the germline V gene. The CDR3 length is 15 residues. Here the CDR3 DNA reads TGTGCCAGCAGCTTAGGACTAGCGGGAGGCTATGAGCAGTTCTTC. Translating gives CASSLGLAGGYEQFF.

The CDR3 here is CASSSQGRSYNEQFF. The CDR3 DNA follows: TGTGCCAGCAGCTCACAGGGGAGGTCTTACAATGAGCAGTTCTTC. This chain connects TRBV7-2 to TRBJ2-1, with a possible D match to TRBD1 (7 bases). Germline V gene lookup returns CDR1 SGHTA and CDR2 FQGNSA. The V gene lost 4 bases and the J gene lost 4 bases, with 14 bases spanning the gap. This CDR3 contains 15 residues.

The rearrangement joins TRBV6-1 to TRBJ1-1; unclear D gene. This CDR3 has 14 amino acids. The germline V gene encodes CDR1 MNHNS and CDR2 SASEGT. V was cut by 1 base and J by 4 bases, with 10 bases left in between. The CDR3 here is CASSEETRVTEAFF. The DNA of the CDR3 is TGTGCCAGCAGTGAAGAGACGAGGGTCACTGAAGCTTTCTTT.

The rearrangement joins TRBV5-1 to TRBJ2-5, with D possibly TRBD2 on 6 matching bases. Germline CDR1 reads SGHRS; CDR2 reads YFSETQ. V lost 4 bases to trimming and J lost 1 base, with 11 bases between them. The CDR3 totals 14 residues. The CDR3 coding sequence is TGCGCCAGCAGCCTTAGCGGTACCCAAGAGACCCAGTACTTC. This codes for CASSLSGTQETQYF.

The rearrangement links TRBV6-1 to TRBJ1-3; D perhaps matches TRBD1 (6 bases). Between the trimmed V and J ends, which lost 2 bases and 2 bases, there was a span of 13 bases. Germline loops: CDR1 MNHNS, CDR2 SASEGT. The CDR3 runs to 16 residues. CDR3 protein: CASSESQGIAGNTIYF. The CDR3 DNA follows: TGTGCCAGCAGTGAATCCCAGGGGATCGCTGGAAACACCATATATTTT.

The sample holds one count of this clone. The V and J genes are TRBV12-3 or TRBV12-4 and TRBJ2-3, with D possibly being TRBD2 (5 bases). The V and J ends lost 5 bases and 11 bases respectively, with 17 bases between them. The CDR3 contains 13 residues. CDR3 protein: CASSPLLGRGQYF. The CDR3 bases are TGTGCCAGCAGTCCCTTACTCGGCCGGGGGCAGTATTTT.

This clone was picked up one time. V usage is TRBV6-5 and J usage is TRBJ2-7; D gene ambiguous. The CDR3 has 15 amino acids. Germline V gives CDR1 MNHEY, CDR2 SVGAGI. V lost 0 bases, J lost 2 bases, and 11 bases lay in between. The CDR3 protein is CASSYSSASAYEQYF. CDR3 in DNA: TGTGCCAGCAGTTACTCTTCCGCCTCAGCCTACGAGCAGTACTTC.

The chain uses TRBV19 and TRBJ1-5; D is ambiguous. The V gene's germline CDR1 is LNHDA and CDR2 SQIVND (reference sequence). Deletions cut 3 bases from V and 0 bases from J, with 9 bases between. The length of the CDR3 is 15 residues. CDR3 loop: CASSMGGLSNQPQHF. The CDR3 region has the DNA TGTGCCAGTAGTATGGGCGGACTTAGCAATCAGCCCCAGCATTTT.

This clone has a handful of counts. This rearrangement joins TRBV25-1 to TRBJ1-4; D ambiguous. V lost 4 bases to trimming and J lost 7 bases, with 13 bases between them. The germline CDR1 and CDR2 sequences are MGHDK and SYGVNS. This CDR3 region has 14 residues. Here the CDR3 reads CASSVDLGGEKLFF. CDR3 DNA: TGTGCCAGCAGTGTTGACTTGGGAGGTGAAAAACTGTTTTTT.

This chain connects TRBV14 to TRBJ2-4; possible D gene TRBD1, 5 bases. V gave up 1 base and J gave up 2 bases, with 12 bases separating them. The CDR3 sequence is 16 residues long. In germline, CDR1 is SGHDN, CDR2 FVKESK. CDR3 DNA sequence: TGTGCCAGCAGCCAAGGGCAGGGATACCCCAAAAACATTCAGTACTTC. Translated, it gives CASSQGQGYPKNIQYF.

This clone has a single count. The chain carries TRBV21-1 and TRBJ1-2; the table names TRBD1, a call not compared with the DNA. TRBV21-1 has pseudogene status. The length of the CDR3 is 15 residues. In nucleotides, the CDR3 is TGTGCCAGCAGCGCGTACACAGGGGGCGTGAGGGGCTACACCTTC. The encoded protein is CASSAYTGGVRGYTF.

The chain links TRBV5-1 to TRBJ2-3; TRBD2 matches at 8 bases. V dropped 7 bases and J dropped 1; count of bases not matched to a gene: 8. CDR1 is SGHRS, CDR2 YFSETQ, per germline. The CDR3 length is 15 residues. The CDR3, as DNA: TGCGCCAGCTCGCTTCCGGGACTAGGCACAGATACGCAGTATTTT. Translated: CASSLPGLGTDTQYF.

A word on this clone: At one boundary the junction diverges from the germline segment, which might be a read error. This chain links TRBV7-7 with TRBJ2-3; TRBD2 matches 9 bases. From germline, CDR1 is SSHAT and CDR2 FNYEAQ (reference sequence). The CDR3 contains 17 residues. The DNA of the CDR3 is TGTGCTAGCAGCTTAGGGACCGGGACTAGCCCCACAGATACGCAGTATTTT. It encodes CASSLGTGTSPTDTQYF.

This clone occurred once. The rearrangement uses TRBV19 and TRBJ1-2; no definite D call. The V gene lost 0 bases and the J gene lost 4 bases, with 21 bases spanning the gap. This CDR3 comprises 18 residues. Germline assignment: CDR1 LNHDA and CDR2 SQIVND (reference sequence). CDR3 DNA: TGTGCCAGTAGTATAGACACCCCTTCTAGCAGCCACAGCTATGGCTACACCTTC. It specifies CASSIDTPSSSHSYGYTF.

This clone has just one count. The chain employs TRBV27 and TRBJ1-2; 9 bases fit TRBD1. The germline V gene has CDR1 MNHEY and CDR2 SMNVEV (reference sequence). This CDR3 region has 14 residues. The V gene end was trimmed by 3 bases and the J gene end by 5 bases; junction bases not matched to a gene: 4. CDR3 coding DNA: TGTGCCAGCAGTTTGTCCGGGACAGGGTATGGCTACACCTTC. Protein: CASSLSGTGYGYTF.

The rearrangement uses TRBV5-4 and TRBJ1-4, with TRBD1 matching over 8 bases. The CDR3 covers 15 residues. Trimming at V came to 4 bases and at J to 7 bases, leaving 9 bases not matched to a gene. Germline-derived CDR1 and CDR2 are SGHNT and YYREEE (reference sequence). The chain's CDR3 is CASSNPGQAIEKLFF. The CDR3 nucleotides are TGTGCCAGCAGCAATCCGGGACAGGCGATTGAAAAACTGTTTTTT.

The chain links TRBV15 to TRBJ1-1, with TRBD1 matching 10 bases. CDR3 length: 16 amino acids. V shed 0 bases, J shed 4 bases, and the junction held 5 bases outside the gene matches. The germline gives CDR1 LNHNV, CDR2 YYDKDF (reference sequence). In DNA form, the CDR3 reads TGTGCCACCAGCAGAGATGAGTGGACAGGGGGCACTGAAGCTTTCTTT. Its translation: CATSRDEWTGGTEAFF. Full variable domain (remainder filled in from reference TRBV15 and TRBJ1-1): DAMVIQNPRYQVTQFGKPVTLSCSQTLNHNVMYWYQQKSSQAPKLLFHYYDKDFNNEADTPDNFQSRRPNTSFCFLDIRSPGLGDTAMYLCATSRDEWTGGTEAFFGQGTRLTVV.

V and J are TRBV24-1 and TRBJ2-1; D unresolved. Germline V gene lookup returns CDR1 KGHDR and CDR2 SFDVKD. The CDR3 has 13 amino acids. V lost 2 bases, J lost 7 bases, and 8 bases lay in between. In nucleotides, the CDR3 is TGTGCCACCAGTGATTACTACTTGAATGAGCAGTTCTTC. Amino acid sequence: CATSDYYLNEQFF.

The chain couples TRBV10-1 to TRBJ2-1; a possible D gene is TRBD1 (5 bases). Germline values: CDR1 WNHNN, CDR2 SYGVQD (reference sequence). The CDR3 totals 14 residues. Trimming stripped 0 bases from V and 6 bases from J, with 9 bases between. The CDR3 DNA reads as TGCGCCAGCAGTGAGTCCCCAGGGCGCAATGAGCAGTTCTTC. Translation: CASSESPGRNEQFF.

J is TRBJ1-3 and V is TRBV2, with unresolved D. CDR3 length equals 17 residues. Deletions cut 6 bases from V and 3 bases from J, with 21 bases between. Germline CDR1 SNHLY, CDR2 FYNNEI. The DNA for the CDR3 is TGTGCCAGCAGAGGGTGGGCCGGGGTCCCCCTTGGAAACACCATATATTTT. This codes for CASRGWAGVPLGNTIYF.

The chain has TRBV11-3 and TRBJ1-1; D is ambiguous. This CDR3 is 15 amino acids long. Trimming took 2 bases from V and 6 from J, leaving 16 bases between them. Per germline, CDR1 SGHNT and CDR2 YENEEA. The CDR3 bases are TGTGCCAGCAGCTTATCCGGAGCGGTGGCGGCTGAAGCTTTCTTT. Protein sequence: CASSLSGAVAAEAFF.

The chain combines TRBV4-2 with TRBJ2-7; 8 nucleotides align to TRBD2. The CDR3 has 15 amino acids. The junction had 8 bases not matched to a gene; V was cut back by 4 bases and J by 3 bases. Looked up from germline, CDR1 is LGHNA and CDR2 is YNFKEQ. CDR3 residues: CASSPGGVAGYEQYF. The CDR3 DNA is TGTGCCAGCAGCCCCGGGGGGGTAGCGGGCTACGAGCAGTACTTC.

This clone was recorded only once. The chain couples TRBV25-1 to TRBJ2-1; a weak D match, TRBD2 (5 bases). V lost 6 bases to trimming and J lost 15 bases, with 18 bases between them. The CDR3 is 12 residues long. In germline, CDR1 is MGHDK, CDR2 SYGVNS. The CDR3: CASSPGTPTWFF. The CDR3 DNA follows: TGTGCCAGCAGCCCGGGAACCCCGACGTGGTTCTTC.

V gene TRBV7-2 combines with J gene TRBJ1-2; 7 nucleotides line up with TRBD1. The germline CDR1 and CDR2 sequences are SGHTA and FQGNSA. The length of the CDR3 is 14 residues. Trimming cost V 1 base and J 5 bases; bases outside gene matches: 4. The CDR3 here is CASSLGGQIYGYTF. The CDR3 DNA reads TGTGCCAGCAGCTTAGGGGGACAGATTTATGGCTACACCTTC.

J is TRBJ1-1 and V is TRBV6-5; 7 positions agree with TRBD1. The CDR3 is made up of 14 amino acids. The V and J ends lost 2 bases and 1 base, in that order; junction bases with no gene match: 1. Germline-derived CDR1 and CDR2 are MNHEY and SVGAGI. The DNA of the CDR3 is TGTGCCAGCAGTTACCGGACAGGGAACACTGAAGCTTTCTTT. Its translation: CASSYRTGNTEAFF.

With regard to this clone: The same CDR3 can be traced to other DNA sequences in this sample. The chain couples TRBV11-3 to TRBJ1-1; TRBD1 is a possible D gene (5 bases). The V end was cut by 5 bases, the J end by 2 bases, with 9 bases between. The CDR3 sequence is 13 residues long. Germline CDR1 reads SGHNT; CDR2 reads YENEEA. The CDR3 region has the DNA TGTGCCAGCAGCCAGGGCCTAAACACTGAAGCTTTCTTT. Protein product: CASSQGLNTEAFF.

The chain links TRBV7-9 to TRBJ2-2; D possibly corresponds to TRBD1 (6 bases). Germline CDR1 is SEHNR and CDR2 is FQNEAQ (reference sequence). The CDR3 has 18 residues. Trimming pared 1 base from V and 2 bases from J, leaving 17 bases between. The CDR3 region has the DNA TGTGCCAGCAGCTTAGGACGTCCGGGACACAAAAACACCGGGGAGCTGTTTTTT. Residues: CASSLGRPGHKNTGELFF.

The CDR3 reads CASSSPRIPDNSPLHF. The CDR3 DNA reads as TGTGCCAGCAGCTCCCCCCGCATTCCGGATAATTCACCCCTCCACTTT. This chain connects TRBV11-2 to TRBJ1-6; D ambiguous. There are 16 residues in the CDR3. The germline CDR1 and CDR2 sequences are SGHAT and FQNNGV. V was pared by 4 bases and J by 5 bases, with 15 bases between.